A single TCR beta chain is shown here with its context. Researchers ran the PCR with 60 Vbeta and 13 Jbeta primers. Libraries were prepared by immunoSEQ multiplex PCR; TCRdb keeps only in-frame clonotypes and omits some of them. Of under 90,000 clones detected, roughly 70% appear once; the ten largest clones hold roughly 10%. Trimming took off 6 bases at V and 4 bases at J, with 12 bases between the two ends. Germline values: CDR1 MNHEY, CDR2 SMNVEV (reference sequence). This CDR3 has 14 residues. The data originate from a study of cytomegalovirus exposure and HLA in healthy donors. This clonotype originated in a woman aged 45-59 years in good health and CMV-seropositive. The sequenced material came from PBMCs. The V call is TRBV27, the J call TRBJ1-4, with TRBD1 as a possible D gene (5 bases). DNA of the CDR3: TGTGCCAGCAGGATTGGACAAAATAATGAAAAACTGTTTTTT. Its translation: CASRIGQNNEKLFF.